The 21 T cell receptor beta chains below all came from one sample that was sequenced in a study of cytomegalovirus exposure and HLA in healthy donors. Amplification used 60 Vbeta primers and 13 Jbeta primers. Method: immunoSEQ multiplex PCR; TCRdb's copy keeps in-frame clones and lacks some. The sample includes 120,000 to 150,000 clones, approximately 86% of them seen just once. Sequencing was performed on PBMCs. Source of these receptors: a woman in her thirties or forties in good health and CMV-seronegative.

The chain links TRBV6-5 to TRBJ1-5, with D possibly being TRBD1 (5 bases). CDR1 and CDR2 (germline): MNHEY, SVGAGI. The CDR3 totals 13 residues. V was trimmed by 7 bases and J by 7 bases, leaving 14 bases between them. DNA for the CDR3: TGTGCCAGCACCCCCCCCGGGGGGCAGCCCCAGCATTTT. Encoded protein: CASTPPGGQPQHF.

The chain recombines TRBV27 with TRBJ2-7; tentatively, D is TRBD2 (5 bases). Trimming removed 1 base from V and 4 bases from J, with 14 bases in between. From germline, CDR1 is MNHEY and CDR2 SMNVEV (reference sequence). This CDR3 contains 15 residues. The CDR3: CASSLYGINRYEQYF. The CDR3 region has the DNA TGTGCCAGCAGTTTATACGGGATTAATCGATACGAGCAGTACTTC.

This rearrangement joins TRBV9 to TRBJ2-1, with TRBD1 matching 10 bases. Germline CDR1 is SGDLS and CDR2 is YYNGEE. Unmatched junction bases numbered 6, after V lost 3 bases and J lost 6 bases. CDR3 length: 15 residues. The CDR3 here is CASSARQGAVNEQFF. CDR3 DNA sequence: TGTGCCAGCAGCGCAAGACAGGGGGCGGTCAATGAGCAGTTCTTC.

The chain has TRBV2 and TRBJ1-5, with D possibly being TRBD1 (6 bases). The V and J ends lost 5 bases and 3 bases respectively, with 14 bases between them. This CDR3 is built from 15 residues. Germline CDR1 and CDR2: SNHLY and FYNNEI. As DNA, the CDR3 is TGTGCCAGCAGTAAGGGACACCGGGACAATCAGCCCCAGCATTTT. This codes for CASSKGHRDNQPQHF.

The J gene is TRBJ2-1, the V gene TRBV10-3, with 9 positions matching TRBD2. J lost 0 bases, V lost 4 bases, and 4 bases had no gene match. Germline lookup yields CDR1 ENHRY and CDR2 SYGVKD. The CDR3 has 16 amino acids. CDR3 region: CAISVVSGSSYNEQFF. CDR3 DNA: TGTGCCATCAGTGTCGTTAGCGGGAGCTCCTACAATGAGCAGTTCTTC.

The rearrangement joins TRBV30 to TRBJ2-3, with 7 positions matching TRBD1. CDR1 and CDR2 (germline): GTSNPN, SVGIG (reference sequence). CDR3 size: 14 residues. The J segment lost 4 bases and the V segment lost 4 bases, leaving 8 bases of the junction unmatched. The CDR3 sequence is CAWIVWGQSDTQYF. CDR3 DNA: TGTGCCTGGATCGTGTGGGGACAGTCAGATACGCAGTATTTT.

The rearrangement links TRBV2 to TRBJ1-3; 8 bases match TRBD1. The CDR3 spans 14 residues. V trimming: 6 bases; J trimming: 0 bases; junction bases outside the gene matches: 1. Germline V gene lookup returns CDR1 SNHLY and CDR2 FYNNEI. CDR3 region: CASSTGGSGNTIYF. The CDR3 DNA is TGTGCCAGCAGCACAGGGGGCTCTGGAAACACCATATATTTT.

This chain connects TRBV18 to TRBJ2-2; a possible D gene is TRBD1 (6 bases). There are 15 residues in the CDR3. V was pared by 4 bases and J by 7 bases, with 16 bases between. Germline V lookup: CDR1 KGHSH, CDR2 LQKENI. The CDR3 spells CASSQRQVVSGELFF. CDR3 nucleotides: TGTGCCAGCTCACAACGACAGGTAGTCAGCGGGGAGCTGTTTTTT.

The chain has TRBV21-1 and TRBJ2-7; TRBD2 is the table's D call, not checked against the DNA. TRBV21-1 is marked as a pseudogene. This CDR3 contains 15 residues. The CDR3 loop reads CASSCASGTSYEQYF. The CDR3 region has the DNA TGTGCCAGCAGCTGTGCTAGCGGGACTTCCTACGAGCAGTACTTC.

The chain recombines TRBV28 with TRBJ2-7; maybe TRBD1 (6 bases). V shed 10 bases and J shed 0 bases, with 19 bases lying between them. This CDR3 region has 15 residues. Germline-derived CDR1 and CDR2 are MDHEN and SYDVKM. CDR3 in DNA: TGTGCCACCCAACGACCCCGGACAGCCTCCTACGAGCAGTACTTC. As protein: CATQRPRTASYEQYF.

The rearrangement links TRBV4-1 to TRBJ1-2; 8 bases agree with TRBD1. The CDR3 sequence is 14 residues long. V gave up 6 bases and J gave up 6 bases; unmatched junction bases: 9. Germline V gene sequence: CDR1 MGHRA, CDR2 YSYEKL. The CDR3 DNA reads TGCGCCAGCAGTCCCAGGGGGCACGTCCATGGCTACACCTTC. It specifies CASSPRGHVHGYTF.

On this clone: The junction differs from germline at one of its ends, possibly a read error. This chain joins TRBV7-9 and TRBJ2-7; a possible D gene is TRBD2 (6 bases). This CDR3 spans 17 amino acids. Germline lookup yields CDR1 SEHNR and CDR2 FQNEAQ (reference sequence). The CDR3 nucleotides are TGTTCCAGCAGCCTCGGAGGGTGGGTGGCCGAGTTTTACGAGCAGTACTTC. It is translated as CSSSLGGWVAEFYEQYF. The full variable domain, its missing parts supplied by reference TRBV7-9 and TRBJ2-7, is DTGVSQNPRHKITKRGQNVTFRCDPISEHNRLYWYRQTLGQGPEFLTYFQNEAQLEKSRLLSDRFSAERPKGSFSTLEIQRTEQGDSAMYLCSSSLGGWVAEFYEQYFGPGTRLTVT.

The chain has TRBV6-5 and TRBJ1-1, with D unresolved. The CDR3 is 13 residues long. Germline-derived CDR1 and CDR2 are MNHEY and SVGAGI. The V and J ends lost 4 bases and 2 bases respectively, with 8 bases between them. The CDR3 protein is CASSSPRNTEAFF. The CDR3 DNA reads TGTGCCAGCAGTTCCCCCAGAAACACTGAAGCTTTCTTT.

This chain connects TRBV7-9 to TRBJ2-5, with 8 bases matching TRBD2. Germline CDR1 is SEHNR and CDR2 is FQNEAQ (reference sequence). V lost 1 base and J lost 3; bases outside the gene matches: 13. CDR3 size: 18 residues. The CDR3 spells CASSLEVPGGGLEETQYF. The CDR3 DNA reads TGTGCCAGCAGCTTAGAGGTTCCCGGGGGGGGACTCGAAGAGACCCAGTACTTC.

The rearrangement links TRBV29-1 to TRBJ1-3; 7 bases are shared with TRBD1. This CDR3 spans 13 amino acids. Trimming cost V 6 bases and J 4 bases; bases outside gene matches: 6. Germline lookup yields CDR1 SQVTM and CDR2 ANQGSEA. In DNA form, the CDR3 reads TGCAGCGTACAAACAGGGGAAGGAAACACCATATATTTT. Translation gives CSVQTGEGNTIYF.

The V call is TRBV5-4, the J call TRBJ1-1, with D possibly being TRBD1 (5 bases). The V end was cut by 4 bases, the J end by 0 bases, with 16 bases between. This CDR3 spans 16 amino acids. CDR1 is SGHNT, CDR2 YYREEE, per germline (reference sequence). The CDR3 nucleotides are TGTGCCAGCAGCCTCCTCGGGCAGGGAATGAACACTGAAGCTTTCTTT. Protein: CASSLLGQGMNTEAFF.

This clone was observed once. The chain links TRBV5-1 to TRBJ2-7; D is perhaps TRBD1 (5 bases). The CDR3 spans 16 residues. V was trimmed by 2 bases and J by 4 bases, leaving 19 bases between them. Germline V gene lookup returns CDR1 SGHRS and CDR2 YFSETQ. Written as DNA, the CDR3 is TGCGCCAGCAGCTTTGGAGCGTTCGACAGTCTATACGAGCAGTACTTC. This codes for CASSFGAFDSLYEQYF.

The chain is built from TRBV6-5 and TRBJ2-1; unclear D gene. This CDR3 is built from 14 residues. The V end lost 2 bases, the J end lost 8 bases, and 13 bases lay between the germline ends. Germline V gene sequence: CDR1 MNHEY, CDR2 SVGAGI. CDR3 in amino acids: CASSYGLHLDEQFF. The CDR3 DNA reads as TGTGCCAGCAGTTACGGGCTTCACCTCGATGAGCAGTTCTTC.

J is TRBJ2-1 and V is TRBV14; tentative D call: TRBD1 (6 bases). Trimming pared 5 bases from V and 6 bases from J, leaving 20 bases between. Germline V gene lookup returns CDR1 SGHDN and CDR2 FVKESK. The CDR3 totals 16 residues. CDR3 sequence: CASSIGPVGGSNEQFF. Written as DNA, the CDR3 is TGTGCCAGCAGCATCGGACCCGTAGGGGGTAGCAATGAGCAGTTCTTC.

As regards this clone: One junction end disagrees with the germline gene, perhaps due to a read error. The rearrangement joins TRBV7-9 to TRBJ1-2; a possible D gene is TRBD1 (6 bases). The CDR3 extends over 14 amino acids. Germline V gene lookup returns CDR1 SEHNR and CDR2 FQNEAQ (reference sequence). The CDR3 region is CSSSLLGADYGYTF. The CDR3 nucleotides read TGTTCCAGCAGCTTACTGGGGGCGGACTATGGCTACACCTTC.

The chain has TRBV7-9 and TRBJ2-7; D remains unclear. V was clipped by 7 bases and J by 2 bases, with 12 bases between them. This CDR3 is built from 13 residues. Per germline, CDR1 SEHNR and CDR2 FQNEAQ (reference sequence). CDR3: CASTPYQAYEQYF. The CDR3 DNA follows: TGTGCCAGCACCCCCTACCAAGCCTACGAGCAGTACTTC.